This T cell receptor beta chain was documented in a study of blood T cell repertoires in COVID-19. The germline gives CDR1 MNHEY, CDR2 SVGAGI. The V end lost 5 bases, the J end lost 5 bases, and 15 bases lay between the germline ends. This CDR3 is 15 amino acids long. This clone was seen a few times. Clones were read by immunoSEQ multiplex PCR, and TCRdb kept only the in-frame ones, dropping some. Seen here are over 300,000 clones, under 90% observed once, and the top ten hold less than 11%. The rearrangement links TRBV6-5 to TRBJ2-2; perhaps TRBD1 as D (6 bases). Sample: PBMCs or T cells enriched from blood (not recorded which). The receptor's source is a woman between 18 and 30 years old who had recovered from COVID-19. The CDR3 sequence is CASSQKQGLTGELFF. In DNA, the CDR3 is TGTGCCAGCAGTCAAAAACAGGGTCTTACCGGGGAGCTGTTTTTT.